This T cell receptor beta chain was found in a study of glioma-infiltrating T cells. This clonotype was counted ten times or more. Its antigen is still unknown. Overall study results and limits: Above-expected tissue-blood divergence occurred in all gliomas, most in low-grade ones.

The iRepertoire nested amplicon-rescue multiplex PCR amplified TCR alpha and beta CDR3s from RNA. Tissue mRNA or PBMC total RNA, roughly 100-400 ng, went into one-step reverse transcription and amplification. Each CDR3 protein gets one entry after TCRdb re-called the multiplex PCR reads with MiXCR. The table shows 44,000 or so distinct CDR3 sequences, with around 20% occurring only once. In germline, CDR1 is DFQATT, CDR2 SNEGSKA (reference sequence). The CDR3 consists of 16 residues. V was pared by 2 bases and J by 3 bases, with 12 bases of the junction left unmatched. This TCR was recovered from a human donor with low-grade glioma or glioblastoma, undergoing nonglioma brain surgery, or in good health (not recorded which). The sample taken for sequencing was glioma tissue, nonneoplastic brain tissue, or PBMCs (not recorded which). The chain couples TRBV20-1 to TRBJ1-2; 7 nucleotides align to TRBD1. CDR3 bases: TGCAGTGCTAGACAGGGGGTCTCGAAAGGGGACTATGGCTACACCTTC. Amino acid sequence: CSARQGVSKGDYGYTF.